The 12 T cell receptor beta chains reported below all come from one sample, sequenced in a study of CD8+ T cells in alopecia areata. Reverse transcribed after extraction, RNA yielded cDNA as the sequencing template. Clones were read by immunoSEQ multiplex PCR, and TCRdb kept only the in-frame ones, dropping some. The sample has around 69,000 clones, 55% to 65% seen once; the top ten hold roughly 18%. Sequencing used CD8+ T cells sorted from blood, obtained at week 0. Source of these receptors: a human donor with alopecia areata.

The V gene is TRBV13, the J gene TRBJ2-1; possibly TRBD1 for D (5 bases). This CDR3 region has 15 residues. V dropped 1 base and J dropped 1 base, with 8 bases sitting between them. Germline CDR1 PRHDT, CDR2 FYEKMQ (reference sequence). The CDR3 region is CASSLEGVSYNEQFF. CDR3 in DNA: TGTGCCAGCAGCTTAGAAGGGGTTTCCTACAATGAGCAGTTCTTC.

The chain is built from TRBV27 and TRBJ1-2; the D gene is possibly TRBD1 (5 bases). CDR3 length equals 14 residues. Germline V CDR1 and CDR2: MNHEY, SMNVEV (reference sequence). Trimming stripped 4 bases from V and 1 base from J, with 10 bases between. The CDR3 DNA sequence: TGTGCCAGCAGTTCAGGGACCGTTAACTATGGCTACACCTTC. It specifies CASSSGTVNYGYTF.

J is TRBJ2-3 and V is TRBV7-2, with 9 bases aligning to TRBD2. The CDR3 runs 14 residues. CDR1 and CDR2 (germline): SGHTA, FQGNSA. The CDR3 nucleotides read TGTGCGCTTGGGCTAGCGGGACCCACAGATACGCAGTATTTT. It encodes CALGLAGPTDTQYF.

The chain carries TRBV29-1 and TRBJ1-1; no clear D. CDR3 length equals 13 residues. Trimming took 7 bases from V and 0 from J, leaving 12 bases between them. Germline assignment: CDR1 SQVTM and CDR2 ANQGSEA. CDR3 bases: TGCAGCGCCTCCGGCGGGATGAACACTGAAGCTTTCTTT. As protein: CSASGGMNTEAFF.

This chain links TRBV7-9 with TRBJ2-1; D is unclear. V shed 5 bases and J shed 8 bases, with 16 bases lying between them. Germline V gene data show CDR1 as SEHNR and CDR2 as FQNEAQ (reference sequence). The CDR3 runs to 14 residues. CDR3 sequence reads: CASSLRAELHEQFF. CDR3 bases: TGTGCCAGCAGCCTCCGGGCCGAACTCCATGAGCAGTTCTTC. The whole variable domain, remainder taken from reference TRBV7-9 and TRBJ2-1, is DTGVSQNPRHKITKRGQNVTFRCDPISEHNRLYWYRQTLGQGPEFLTYFQNEAQLEKSRLLSDRFSAERPKGSFSTLEIQRTEQGDSAMYLCASSLRAELHEQFFGPGTRLTVL.

The chain employs TRBV7-8 and TRBJ2-3; perhaps TRBD2 as D (5 bases). This CDR3 region has 16 residues. Trimming stripped 5 bases from V and 2 bases from J, with 17 bases between. Per the germline V gene, CDR1 is SGHVS and CDR2 is FQNEAQ. For the CDR3, the DNA is TGTGCCAGCAGCCCCTATGGCGGAGGAGTCACAGATACGCAGTATTTT. Encoded protein: CASSPYGGGVTDTQYF.

The CDR3 nucleotides read TGTGCCAGCAGCCCGGCATACTATGGCTACACCTTC. It translates to CASSPAYYGYTF. The chain employs TRBV7-2 and TRBJ1-2; no clear D gene. Germline CDR1 SGHTA, CDR2 FQGNSA. CDR3 length equals 12 residues. Between the trimmed V and J ends, which lost 5 bases and 3 bases, there was a span of 7 bases.

The J gene is TRBJ1-1, the V gene TRBV5-4; D might be TRBD1 (5 bases). The germline V and J ends were trimmed by 1 base and 5 bases, with 9 bases remaining between them. This CDR3 is 13 amino acids long. The germline gives CDR1 SGHNT, CDR2 YYREEE (reference sequence). This CDR3 reads CASSLFGGTEAFF. For the CDR3, the DNA is TGTGCCAGCAGCTTGTTTGGGGGTACTGAAGCTTTCTTT.

The chain joins TRBV30 to TRBJ1-5; tentatively, D is TRBD1 (6 bases). The germline V gene encodes CDR1 GTSNPN and CDR2 SVGIG (reference sequence). The CDR3 runs 15 residues. V dropped 2 bases and J dropped 5 bases, with 16 bases sitting between them. The CDR3 sequence: CAWSPQGYGDQPQHF. The CDR3 DNA is TGTGCCTGGAGTCCCCAGGGGTACGGGGATCAGCCCCAGCATTTT.

V usage is TRBV15 and J usage is TRBJ2-1; TRBD2 matches at 11 bases. V lost 1 base to trimming and J lost 8 bases; unmatched junction nucleotides: 13. Germline-derived CDR1 and CDR2 are LNHNV and YYDKDF (reference sequence). CDR3 length: 18 amino acids. The CDR3 is CATSRGVLVAGGKDEQFF. CDR3 in DNA: TGTGCCACCAGCAGAGGAGTTCTAGTAGCGGGAGGGAAGGATGAGCAGTTCTTC.

The chain uses TRBV27 and TRBJ2-3; no definite D call. Germline loops: CDR1 MNHEY, CDR2 SMNVEV (reference sequence). V lost 2 bases, J lost 0 bases, and 3 bases lay in between. This CDR3 is 13 amino acids long. As DNA, the CDR3 is TGTGCCAGCAGTTTAGCTAGCACAGATACGCAGTATTTT. Translated: CASSLASTDTQYF.

The CDR3 sequence: CASSLALTEAFF. The CDR3 region has the DNA TGTGCCAGCAGCTTAGCTTTAACTGAAGCTTTCTTT. The chain couples TRBV7-9 to TRBJ1-1; D gene unclear. CDR1 SEHNR and CDR2 FQNEAQ come from the germline V gene (reference sequence). The ends were cut back, 0 bases at V and 5 bases at J, with 4 bases in the middle. This CDR3 has 12 amino acids.